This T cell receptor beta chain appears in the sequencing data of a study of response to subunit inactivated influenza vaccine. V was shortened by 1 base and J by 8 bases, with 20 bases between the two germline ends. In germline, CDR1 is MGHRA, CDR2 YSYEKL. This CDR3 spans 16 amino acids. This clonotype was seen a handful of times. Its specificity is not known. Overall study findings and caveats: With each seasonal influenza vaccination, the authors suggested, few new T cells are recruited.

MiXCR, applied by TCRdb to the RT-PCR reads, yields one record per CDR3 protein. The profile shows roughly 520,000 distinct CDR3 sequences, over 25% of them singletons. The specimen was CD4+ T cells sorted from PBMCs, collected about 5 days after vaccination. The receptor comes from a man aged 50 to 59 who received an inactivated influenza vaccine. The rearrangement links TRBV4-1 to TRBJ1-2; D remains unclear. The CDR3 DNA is TGCGCCAGCAGCCAAGTTGAGGGATCCGCCGGTGGGGGCTACACCTTC. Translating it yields CASSQVEGSAGGGYTF.